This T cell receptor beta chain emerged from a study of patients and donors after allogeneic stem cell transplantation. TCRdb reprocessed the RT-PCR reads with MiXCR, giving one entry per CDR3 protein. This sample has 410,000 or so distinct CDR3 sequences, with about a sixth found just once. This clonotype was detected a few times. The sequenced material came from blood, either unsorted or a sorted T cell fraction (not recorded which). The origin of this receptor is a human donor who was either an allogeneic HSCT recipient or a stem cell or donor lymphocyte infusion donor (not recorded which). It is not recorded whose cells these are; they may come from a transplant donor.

The CDR3 region has the DNA TGCGCCAGCAGCTTCCCAGGCGGCGGGGGACGCACAGATACGCAGTATTTT. It is translated as CASSFPGGGGRTDTQYF. The chain carries TRBV5-1 and TRBJ2-3; TRBD2 aligns across 7 bases. Germline V gives CDR1 SGHRS, CDR2 YFSETQ. Trimming took 2 bases from V and 1 from J; bases not matched to a gene: 10. This CDR3 region has 17 residues.